The 2 T cell receptor beta chains below all came from one sample that was sequenced in a study of cytomegalovirus exposure and HLA in healthy donors. PCR amplification relied on 60 Vbeta primers (plus 13 Jbeta primers). The assay was immunoSEQ multiplex PCR, and TCRdb's table has in-frame clones only and misses some. Of 90,000 or so clones listed, roughly four fifths are singletons. Specimen: PBMCs. Every receptor here comes from a man aged 25 to 45 in good health and CMV-seropositive.

The chain combines TRBV30 with TRBJ1-1; D is undetermined. Germline V gene data show CDR1 as GTSNPN and CDR2 as SVGIG (reference sequence). With 1 base removed from V and 7 bases from J, the gap between germline ends came to 7 bases. This CDR3 region has 11 residues. In nucleotides, the CDR3 is TGTGCCTGGAGTGATTACAGTGAAGCTTTCTTT. It codes for CAWSDYSEAFF.

This chain uses TRBV6-6 with TRBJ1-1, with a tentative D call TRBD1 (5 bases). Looked up from germline, CDR1 is MNHNY and CDR2 is SVGAGI (reference sequence). The CDR3 is 15 amino acids. V lost 6 bases and J 0 bases, leaving 14 bases between the germline ends. The CDR3 DNA reads TGTGCCAGCAGCCTCAAGACAGTCTTGAACACTGAAGCTTTCTTT. The encoded protein is CASSLKTVLNTEAFF.